One T cell receptor beta chain is described in this entry. V lost 0 bases, J lost 8 bases, and 12 bases lay in between. This CDR3 is built from 14 residues. CDR1 and CDR2 (germline): SGDLS, YYNGEE. The assay was immunoSEQ multiplex PCR, and TCRdb's table has in-frame clones only and misses some. The sample carries roughly 200,000 clones, under 85% recorded once. The sample originates from a study of blood T cell repertoires in COVID-19. This clonotype was sampled from a woman in her 30s with COVID-19, enrolled during active disease. The sample taken for sequencing was peripheral blood. The chain joins TRBV9 to TRBJ2-1, with D unclear. The CDR3 DNA sequence: TGTGCCAGCAGCGTAGCTGCCGGGTGGGATGAGCAGTTCTTC. Its translation is CASSVAAGWDEQFF.